This T cell receptor (beta chain) emerged from a study of identical twins' blood T cells (dated by TCRdb to 2013 to 2014). Some background on the complete study: The approximately twelve libraries, six for the alpha chain and six for the beta chain, yielded 45 million to 55 million Illumina reads in total. The study compared TCR alpha and beta chain repertoires of three pairs of monozygous twins using next-generation sequencing to assess genetic influence on repertoire formation. The full study reports these points: Looking at the most abundant TCRbeta clonotypes, every donor had more CDR3 sequences in common with her twin than with unrelated donors. The count of CDR3 clonotypes shared by two donors depended mainly on the product of the two donors' cloneset sizes, and twins did not clearly depart from this trend. Twin pairs were reported to be markedly more alike in V gene usage than unrelated donors were, even when looking at non-selected out-of-frame TCRbeta clonotypes. Independent studies were stated to be required to validate the proposed role of the TCRalpha J segment in MHC recognition during thymic selection. Because the twins were reared together, environmental influences could not be excluded as an explanation for twin similarity.

This clonotype was found a few times. No antigen is known for it. No base quality values were provided; no much bigger clone lies one nucleotide off. The CDR3 has 12 amino acids, counting the end cysteine and phenylalanine. Only CDR3 DNA remains: 36 bases, in frame from the first base. The junction shows trimming of 1 base on V and 5 bases on J, plus 5 bases between the germline ends. The germline V gene (reference sequence) yields SEHNR for CDR1 and FQNEAQ for CDR2. Library preparation employed 5' RACE. Instrument used: Illumina Genome Analyzer IIx. RNA-based TCR cDNA libraries were prepared by a previously described protocol with several modifications. Sample-specific barcodes were introduced on both ends of each TCR cDNA library during cDNA synthesis and amplification to prevent cross-contamination. Turning to the authors' computational methods: Each individual had between about 95,000 and nearly 550,000 identified clonotypes, and each library contained about 2.2 to 4 million CDR3-containing reads. Reads with improper barcode index combinations were discarded, after which clonesets were built for each library with the MiTCR software. While assembling CDR3 clonotypes, MiTCR filtered or rescued low-quality reads and corrected PCR and sequencing errors. Artificial out-of-frame clonotypes were mapped to in-frame sequences, with one indel allowed in the CDR3, and then removed. Similarity in V and J gene usage between donors was calculated as the Jensen-Shannon divergence divided by the mean entropy. TCRdb reran the public reads through fastp at Q25 and MiXCR, keeping productive beta chains. Each CDR3 protein gets just one entry, which takes the most common genes and DNA from the rows behind it. TCRdb, rather than the study authors, made the V and J calls. Counted in this sample were 400,000 or so distinct CDR3 sequences; roughly 31% of them appeared once. The ten largest clones take up about 6% of the sample.

Six healthy women forming three monozygous twin pairs were used as donors. Each of the three twin pairs had been raised together, and the twins in each pair were thought likely to have encountered the same infectious agents and vaccines. TCR cDNA libraries were prepared from RNA that was isolated from peripheral blood mononuclear cells. This sequence was found in a woman between 18 and 55 years old in good health. The chain is assembled from TRBV7-9 and TRBJ2-5; the D gene is unclear. The source material was PBMCs. The DNA sequence is TGTGCCAGCAGCTTAGTATATGAGACCCAGTACTTC. Translated, this is CASSLVYETQYF.